The next 17 T cell receptor beta chains were all read from a single sample in a study of cytomegalovirus exposure and HLA in healthy donors (dated by TCRdb to 2016 to 2017). Library preparation employed the immunoSEQ multiplex PCR assay. TCRdb took over this immuneACCESS table, retaining in-frame rearrangements with V and J assigned. Such tables are incomplete; in checked studies, under half of the missing clones stem from an unresolved V gene, and the remainder is unexplained. The sample table contains tens of thousands of clones; only one count was recorded for 90% to 95% of them. The ten top clones hold roughly 1.4% of the sample. Sequenced: PBMCs. The receptors were sampled from a man between 18 and 29 years old in good health and CMV-seropositive.

The chain links TRBV6-6 to TRBJ2-2; D gene uncertain. CDR3 length: 14 residues. V was pared by 0 bases and J by 1 base, with 3 bases between. Germline assignment: CDR1 MNHNY and CDR2 SVGAGI (reference sequence). CDR3 region: CASSYSRNTGELFF. Written as DNA, the CDR3 is TGTGCCAGCAGTTACTCGCGGAACACCGGGGAGCTGTTTTTT.

The rearrangement joins TRBV2 to TRBJ2-7, with TRBD2 as a possible D gene (7 bases). The V end was cut by 3 bases, the J end by 4 bases, with 13 bases between. Germline V gives CDR1 SNHLY, CDR2 FYNNEI. This CDR3 has 14 residues. This chain's CDR3 is CASSEGGRRYEQYF. As DNA, the CDR3 is TGTGCCAGCAGTGAGGGGGGGCGCAGGTACGAGCAGTACTTC.

The chain employs TRBV2 and TRBJ1-1; D might be TRBD1 (6 bases). The CDR3 has 15 amino acids. V was cut by 5 bases and J by 0 bases, with 13 bases left in between. Germline V gene lookup returns CDR1 SNHLY and CDR2 FYNNEI. CDR3 bases: TGTGCCAGCAGTCTACGGACAGATCTGAACACTGAAGCTTTCTTT. Amino acids: CASSLRTDLNTEAFF.

The chain joins TRBV18 to TRBJ1-4; 7 nucleotides line up with TRBD1. Germline V gene sequence: CDR1 KGHSH, CDR2 LQKENI. The CDR3 consists of 14 residues. Trimming at V came to 3 bases and at J to 8 bases, leaving 6 bases not matched to a gene. CDR3 DNA: TGTGCCAGCTCACCGACAGGGATCGAAGAAAAACTGTTTTTT. It translates to CASSPTGIEEKLFF.

The gene calls are TRBV7-9 and TRBJ1-1; D ambiguous. Trimming shortened V by 7 bases and J by 6 bases, and 12 bases separated the two germline ends. This CDR3 has 12 amino acids. The germline V gene encodes CDR1 SEHNR and CDR2 FQNEAQ (reference sequence). CDR3 nucleotides: TGTGCCAGCACCCCCCCAGACTCTGAAGCTTTCTTT. Protein product: CASTPPDSEAFF.

The chain carries TRBV5-1 and TRBJ2-1; 9 nucleotides match TRBD1. The V gene end was trimmed by 0 bases and the J gene end by 7 bases; junction bases not matched to a gene: 5. CDR1 and CDR2 (germline): SGHRS, YFSETQ. The CDR3 consists of 15 residues. The DNA of the CDR3 is TGCGCCAGCAGCTTGGGGACAGGGGAGTCAAATGAGCAGTTCTTC. Its translation: CASSLGTGESNEQFF.

The chain has TRBV6-5 and TRBJ2-3, with TRBD2 matching over 11 bases. The length of the CDR3 is 16 residues. Trimming removed 8 bases from V and 2 bases from J; junction bases left unmatched: 9. Germline CDR1 MNHEY, CDR2 SVGAGI. The chain's CDR3 is CASGSGTSGPTDTQYF. CDR3 DNA: TGTGCCAGCGGTTCCGGGACTAGCGGACCCACAGATACGCAGTATTTT.

The sample holds one count of this clone. V gene TRBV19 combines with J gene TRBJ2-5; 7 positions agree with TRBD2. There are 13 residues in the CDR3. After removal of 2 bases from V and 5 bases from J, the junction contained 2 bases not matched to a gene. CDR1 is LNHDA and CDR2 is SQIVND in the germline V gene (reference sequence). Here the CDR3 reads CASSIKLAETQYF. The CDR3 DNA reads as TGTGCCAGTAGTATAAAACTAGCGGAGACCCAGTACTTC.

This chain links TRBV6-6 with TRBJ2-7, with TRBD2 as a possible D gene (6 bases). This CDR3 is built from 15 residues. The V gene's germline CDR1 is MNHNY and CDR2 SVGAGI (reference sequence). V was clipped by 2 bases and J by 2 bases, with 13 bases between them. The CDR3 spells CASSYAGGDAYEQYF. The CDR3 DNA reads TGTGCCAGCAGTTACGCTGGCGGGGACGCCTACGAGCAGTACTTC.

V is TRBV2 and J is TRBJ2-1, with D maybe TRBD1 (5 bases). Trimming stripped 11 bases from V and 3 bases from J, with 20 bases between. This CDR3 is 15 amino acids long. Per germline, CDR1 SNHLY and CDR2 FYNNEI. This CDR3 is CAGTDRGLGYNEQFF. DNA of the CDR3: TGTGCCGGTACGGATAGGGGCCTTGGCTACAATGAGCAGTTCTTC.

This clone was seen only once. This chain joins TRBV2 and TRBJ2-3; D unresolved. Germline-derived CDR1 and CDR2 are SNHLY and FYNNEI. Trimming removed 3 bases at V and 6 bases at J, with 7 bases between. The CDR3 is 12 residues long. The CDR3 nucleotides are TGTGCCAGCAGTGAGTCCGGGGATACGCAGTATTTT. Protein product: CASSESGDTQYF.

The chain employs TRBV11-3 and TRBJ2-3; D may be TRBD1 (5 bases). The CDR3 is 13 amino acids. Germline CDR1 is SGHNT and CDR2 is YENEEA. The V and J ends lost 3 bases and 6 bases respectively, with 10 bases between them. CDR3 in DNA: TGTGCCAGCAGCTTGGGGCGTGCTGATACGCAGTATTTT. Its protein product is CASSLGRADTQYF.

The gene calls are TRBV19 and TRBJ1-5; TRBD1 matches 7 bases. The CDR3 runs to 15 residues. Germline assignment: CDR1 LNHDA and CDR2 SQIVND (reference sequence). The V gene end was trimmed by 6 bases and the J gene end by 1 base; junction bases not matched to a gene: 6. The CDR3 sequence: CASSDRVKSNQPQHF. In nucleotides, the CDR3 is TGTGCCAGTAGCGACAGGGTAAAGAGCAATCAGCCCCAGCATTTT.

The genes are TRBV2 and TRBJ1-1; 8 bases are shared with TRBD1. Germline assignment: CDR1 SNHLY and CDR2 FYNNEI. The J segment lost 5 bases and the V segment lost 7 bases, leaving 9 bases of the junction unmatched. The CDR3 totals 14 residues. The CDR3 DNA sequence: TGTGCCAGCACTTGGGGACAGGCAGGGACTGAAGCTTTCTTT. Translating it yields CASTWGQAGTEAFF.

The chain employs TRBV6-1 and TRBJ1-5, with D unresolved. Germline CDR1 reads MNHNS; CDR2 reads SASEGT. CDR3 size: 18 residues. Trimming took off 2 bases at V and 0 bases at J, with 17 bases between the two ends. The CDR3 sequence is CASSEIPLRVYSNQPQHF. CDR3 nucleotide sequence: TGTGCCAGCAGTGAAATTCCGTTACGCGTCTATAGCAATCAGCCCCAGCATTTT.

V and J are TRBV16 and TRBJ2-7; D perhaps matches TRBD1 (5 bases). CDR3 length: 13 amino acids. Deletions cut 4 bases from V and 4 bases from J, with 11 bases between. The germline CDR1 and CDR2 sequences are KGHSY and FQNENV. CDR3 protein: CASSRARDYEQYF. Here the CDR3 DNA reads TGTGCCAGCAGCCGGGCCAGGGATTACGAGCAGTACTTC.

This rearrangement joins TRBV12-5 to TRBJ1-1; 7 bases match TRBD1. The CDR3 loop spans 17 amino acids. Per the germline V gene, CDR1 is LGHNT and CDR2 is FRNRAP. Unmatched junction bases numbered 15, after V lost 6 bases and J lost 2 bases. DNA of the CDR3: TGTGCTAGTGGCCTCACTGGACAGGCGGCTTTTAACACTGAAGCTTTCTTT. Amino acids: CASGLTGQAAFNTEAFF.